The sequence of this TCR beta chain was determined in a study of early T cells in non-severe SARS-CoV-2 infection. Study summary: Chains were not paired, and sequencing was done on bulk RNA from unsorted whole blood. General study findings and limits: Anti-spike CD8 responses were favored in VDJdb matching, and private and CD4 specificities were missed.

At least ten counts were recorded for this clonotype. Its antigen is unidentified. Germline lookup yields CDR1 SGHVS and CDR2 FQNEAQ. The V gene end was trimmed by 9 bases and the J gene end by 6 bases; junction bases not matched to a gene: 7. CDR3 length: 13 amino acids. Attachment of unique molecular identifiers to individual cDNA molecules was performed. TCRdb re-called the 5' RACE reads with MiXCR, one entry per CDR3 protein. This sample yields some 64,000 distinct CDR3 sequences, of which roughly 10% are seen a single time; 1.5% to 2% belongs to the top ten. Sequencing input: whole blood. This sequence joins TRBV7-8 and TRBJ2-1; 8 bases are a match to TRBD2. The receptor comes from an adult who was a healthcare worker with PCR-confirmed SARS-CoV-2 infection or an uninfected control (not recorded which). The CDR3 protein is CASGAGGPNEQFF. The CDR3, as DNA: TGTGCCAGTGGGGCGGGGGGCCCCAATGAGCAGTTCTTC.